Listed here is a single T cell receptor beta chain. Its cognate antigen is unknown. The CDR3 is 16 amino acids. With 2 bases removed from V and 0 bases from J, the gap between germline ends came to 11 bases. Germline V gives CDR1 SNHLY, CDR2 FYNNEI. The data are from a study of shared clonotypes between healthy human individuals. Study-level information: The study used three CD4 naive, three CD4 memory, two CD8 naive and one CD8 memory plate per donor.

Study-wide results and limits: The generation probabilities recorded for non-shared clonotypes fell below those of clonotypes shared by all four donors.

Some clones are missing from TCRdb's copy, which holds only in-frame ones; the method was immunoSEQ multiplex PCR. The sample has fewer than 200,000 clones; approximately 70% are singletons. The sequencing sample was made of memory CD4+ T cells sorted from blood. As for subset: CD45RA-negative fraction. This chain joins TRBV2 and TRBJ2-1, with D possibly being TRBD2 (5 bases). The source is a man younger than 40 in good health. The CDR3 spells CASSERGASSYNEQFF. Here the CDR3 DNA reads TGTGCCAGCAGTGAACGGGGTGCTAGCTCCTACAATGAGCAGTTCTTC.